This T cell receptor beta chain was obtained from a study of OX40 agonist ivuxolimab in advanced cancers. Concerning the study at large: Ivuxolimab, which targeted the costimulatory receptor OX40 (CD134), was an agonistic, fully human IgG2 monoclonal antibody. In the dose-escalation cohort, approximately 82% of patients were male, and the mean age was approximately 55 years, with a range of about 20 to 90. Partial responses occurred in three dose-escalation patients, of whom one had hepatocellular carcinoma and two had cutaneous melanoma. The paper describes the monotherapy dose-escalation part (N ≈ 52 patients) of the phase I trial of ivuxolimab. Intravenous ivuxolimab was administered to patients every 2 weeks at six dose levels: 0.01, 0.1, 0.3, 1.5, 3 and 10 mg/kg. Patients were allowed to have had prior anti-PD-1, anti-PD-L1 or anti-CTLA-4 therapy, and more than 35% of the dose-escalation patients had been treated with checkpoint inhibitors. Of the 50 to 55 patients in dose escalation, some 19 had hepatocellular carcinoma, approximately 15 had melanoma, 9 had renal cell carcinoma and 9 had head and neck cancer. Peripheral TCRbeta sequencing was intended to test whether TCR sequence diversity was altered and clonal T-cell expansion was caused by ivuxolimab. What the work shows at the level of the full study, not this receptor alone: At doses from 0.1 to 3.0 mg/kg, clonal expansion was seen in both CD4+ and CD8+ blood T cells between baseline and week 6. In partial responders in the 0.1-3.0 mg/kg groups, normalized peripheral clonal expansion was found to be among the lowest, especially among CD8+ T cells. Low levels of normalized T-cell clonal expansion were also shown by some nonresponding patients. After ivuxolimab, more expanded clones were found on average in CD8+ T cells than in CD4+ T cells. Which antigens the clonally expanded peripheral T cells were specific for was not determined.

To sequence the TCRbeta CDR3 region, genomic DNA was isolated from the sorted cells. The immunoSEQ Assay was used to sequence the TCRbeta CDR3 regions. The source is immuneACCESS, and TCRdb retained only in-frame sequences with V and J called. Part of the clones is not carried over; for the studies checked, unresolved V genes explain less than half of this, and the remainder is unexplained. This sample holds roughly 41,000 clones; 85% were observed only once. The ten largest clonotypes hold about 35% of the sample. The germline V gene specifies MNHNS as CDR1 and SASEGT as CDR2. Spanning cysteine to phenylalanine, the CDR3 consists of 14 amino acids. The retained sequence is limited to the CDR3, 42 bases, with the frame set at the first base. On this clone: Its antigen target is currently unknown. One junction end disagrees with the germline gene, perhaps due to a read error.

The trial excluded patients who had a history of autoimmune disease or were on systemic immunosuppression. In every dose cohort, peripheral blood was drawn for TCR sequencing at baseline, cycle 4 day 1, and cycle 7 day 1. The samples were drawn from a first-in-human, open-label, multicenter phase I dose-escalation trial of ivuxolimab. Adults with locally advanced or metastatic head and neck squamous cell, hepatocellular, melanoma or renal cell carcinoma were enrolled in the trial. Before TCR sequencing, CD4+ T cells and CD8+ T cells from peripheral blood were sorted into separate populations. The sequencing used CD4+ or CD8+ T cells sorted from blood, collected in a trial of the OX40 agonist ivuxolimab. The receptor comes from an adult with an advanced solid tumor such as melanoma, head and neck, liver or kidney cancer. This chain joins TRBV6-1 to TRBJ2-7, with TRBD2 identical over 7 junction bases. Read as DNA, the sequence is TGTGCCATCAGTCGGGAGGCCACCTCCTACGAGCAGTACTTC. Its translation is CAISREATSYEQYF.